These 2 T cell receptor beta chains were all obtained from the same sample, sequenced in a study of shared clonotypes between healthy human individuals. The protocol was immunoSEQ multiplex PCR, while the TCRdb copy is restricted to in-frame clones and leaves out a portion. The repertoire holds some 240,000 clones, with 60% to 80% as singletons. The sample taken for sequencing was memory CD4+ T cells sorted from blood. Subset meaning: CD45RA-negative fraction. These receptors were taken from a man younger than 45 in good health.

The chain employs TRBV9 and TRBJ2-1; no clear D. With 0 bases removed from V and 13 bases from J, the gap between germline ends came to 17 bases. The CDR3 totals 14 residues. Germline CDR1 SGDLS, CDR2 YYNGEE. The CDR3 coding sequence is TGTGCCAGCAGCGTAGAGCCCACGAATGTAGCTCAGTTCTTC. This translates into CASSVEPTNVAQFF.

This chain connects TRBV25-1 to TRBJ2-5, with D possibly TRBD2 on 6 matching bases. Germline V lookup: CDR1 MGHDK, CDR2 SYGVNS. The V end was cut by 5 bases, the J end by 1 base, with 14 bases between. The CDR3 length is 15 residues. CDR3: CASSLYLGGQETQYF. CDR3 sequence (DNA): TGTGCCAGCAGTCTTTACTTGGGGGGCCAAGAGACCCAGTACTTC.